These 11 T cell receptor beta chains share one sample of origin, sequenced in a study of a mutant IDH1 vaccine in newly diagnosed glioma. The time point is: week 35, safety follow-up. In every dose of vaccine, 300 ug of mutant IDH1 20-mer peptide was given alongside topical imiquimod. Repertoires were generated with immunoSEQ multiplex PCR, while TCRdb's copy carries only in-frame clones and drops some. The data show roughly 26,000 clones, 75% to 90% seen once. No antigen is known for these receptors. Material: PBMCs, obtained from a glioma patient whose treatment included an IDH1 peptide vaccine. Receptor source: a man aged 30-40 years with glioma.

This chain uses TRBV7-8 with TRBJ2-2; 10 nucleotides match TRBD2. The length of the CDR3 is 19 residues. Trimming took 2 bases from V and 1 from J; bases not matched to a gene: 10. Germline CDR1 and CDR2: SGHVS and FQNEAQ. CDR3 nucleotides: TGTGCCAGCAGCTTAAGGGGAGCGAGCGGGAGGGAGAACACCGGGGAGCTGTTTTTT. This sequence encodes CASSLRGASGRENTGELFF.

This clone was recorded a few times. The rearrangement joins TRBV19 to TRBJ1-5; 10 bases fit TRBD1. V trimming: 6 bases; J trimming: 11 bases; junction bases outside the gene matches: 4. The length of the CDR3 is 12 residues. CDR1 and CDR2 (germline): LNHDA, SQIVND (reference sequence). In nucleotides, the CDR3 is TGTGCCAGTAGAGGACAGGGGGAAGCCCAGCATTTT. Encoded protein: CASRGQGEAQHF.

The chain uses TRBV12-5 and TRBJ1-1; a weak D match, TRBD1 (5 bases). The CDR3 extends over 15 amino acids. Deletions cut 4 bases from V and 7 bases from J, with 19 bases between. The V gene's germline CDR1 is LGHNT and CDR2 FRNRAP. This CDR3 is CASGSHTGGTDEAFF. The CDR3 nucleotides read TGTGCTAGTGGTTCGCATACGGGCGGGACCGATGAAGCTTTCTTT.

This clone was detected once. V usage is TRBV7-9 and J usage is TRBJ1-6; tentatively, D is TRBD1 (5 bases). The V end was cut by 1 base, the J end by 9 bases, with 10 bases between. Germline V lookup: CDR1 SEHNR, CDR2 FQNEAQ (reference sequence). CDR3 length: 14 residues. This CDR3 reads CASSLGGVFSPLHF. DNA of the CDR3: TGTGCCAGCAGCTTAGGGGGGGTTTTTTCACCCCTCCACTTT. Looking up the rest from reference TRBV7-9 and TRBJ1-6 gives the full variable domain: DTGVSQNPRHKITKRGQNVTFRCDPISEHNRLYWYRQTLGQGPEFLTYFQNEAQLEKSRLLSDRFSAERPKGSFSTLEIQRTEQGDSAMYLCASSLGGVFSPLHFGNGTRLTVT.

J is TRBJ2-5 and V is TRBV6-1, with D uncertain. The CDR3 is 13 residues long. Trimming pared 4 bases from V and 4 bases from J, leaving 10 bases between. The germline V gene encodes CDR1 MNHNS and CDR2 SASEGT. DNA of the CDR3: TGTGCCAGCAGTGGAAACCCCCGAGAGACCCAGTACTTC. It encodes CASSGNPRETQYF.

The chain carries TRBV9 and TRBJ2-5; 8 bases map to TRBD2. CDR3 length equals 16 residues. Looked up from germline, CDR1 is SGDLS and CDR2 is YYNGEE. V was pared by 3 bases and J by 7 bases, with 14 bases of the junction left unmatched. The CDR3 here is CASSETGTRSLPTQYF. CDR3 coding DNA: TGTGCCAGCAGCGAAACCGGGACTAGATCCTTACCGACCCAGTACTTC.

CDR3 coding DNA: TGCGCCAGCAGCGAGGGCCCCCCTGGGGCCAACGTCCTGACTTTC. It encodes CASSEGPPGANVLTF. This chain links TRBV5-1 with TRBJ2-6; a possible D gene is TRBD2 (5 bases). Germline V gene sequence: CDR1 SGHRS, CDR2 YFSETQ. V was pared by 4 bases and J by 2 bases, with 10 bases between. The CDR3 is 15 amino acids.

The V and J genes are TRBV6-5 and TRBJ2-1; the match to TRBD2 covers 9 bases. The germline V gene encodes CDR1 MNHEY and CDR2 SVGAGI. The CDR3 consists of 16 residues. Trimming removed 0 bases from V and 8 bases from J; junction bases left unmatched: 8. The CDR3 region is CASSYSGTSPRYEQFF. CDR3 nucleotides: TGTGCCAGCAGTTACTCGGGGACTAGCCCCAGGTATGAGCAGTTCTTC.

The V call is TRBV5-6, the J call TRBJ1-4; unclear D gene. Germline V gene lookup returns CDR1 SGHDT and CDR2 YYEEEE. The CDR3 extends over 14 amino acids. V gave up 0 bases and J gave up 10 bases, with 13 bases separating them. The CDR3 spells CASSLGTVLGKLFF. CDR3 sequence (DNA): TGTGCCAGCAGCTTGGGGACGGTTTTGGGAAAACTGTTTTTT.

V gene TRBV7-2 combines with J gene TRBJ2-1, with D maybe TRBD2 (7 bases). V gave up 5 bases and J gave up 9 bases, with 14 bases separating them. Germline CDR1 reads SGHTA; CDR2 reads FQGNSA. The CDR3 runs 13 residues. CDR3 in amino acids: CASSMWGGSEQFF. The CDR3 DNA sequence: TGTGCCAGCAGCATGTGGGGGGGCAGTGAGCAGTTCTTC.

J is TRBJ1-5 and V is TRBV4-1; tentatively, D is TRBD1 (6 bases). Trimming left V 2 bases short and J 4 bases short, with 12 bases between. The CDR3 is 15 amino acids. Germline CDR1 is MGHRA and CDR2 is YSYEKL. This CDR3 reads CASSQTMTGNQPQHF. CDR3 nucleotide sequence: TGCGCCAGCAGCCAAACCATGACAGGAAATCAGCCCCAGCATTTT.